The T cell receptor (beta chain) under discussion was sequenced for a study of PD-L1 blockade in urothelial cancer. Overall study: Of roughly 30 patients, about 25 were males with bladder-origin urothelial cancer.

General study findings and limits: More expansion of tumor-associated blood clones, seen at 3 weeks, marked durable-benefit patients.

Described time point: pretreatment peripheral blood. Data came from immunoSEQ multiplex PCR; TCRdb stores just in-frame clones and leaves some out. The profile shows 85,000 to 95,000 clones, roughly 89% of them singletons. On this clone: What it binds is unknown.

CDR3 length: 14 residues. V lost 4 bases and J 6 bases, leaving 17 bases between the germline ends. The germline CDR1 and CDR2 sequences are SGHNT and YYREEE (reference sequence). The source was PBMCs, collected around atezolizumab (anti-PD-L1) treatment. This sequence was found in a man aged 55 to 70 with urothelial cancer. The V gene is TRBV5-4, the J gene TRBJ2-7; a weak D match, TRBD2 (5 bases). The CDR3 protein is CASSLKVFEGEQYF. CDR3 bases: TGTGCCAGCAGCCTCAAGGTGTTCGAGGGCGAGCAGTACTTC.